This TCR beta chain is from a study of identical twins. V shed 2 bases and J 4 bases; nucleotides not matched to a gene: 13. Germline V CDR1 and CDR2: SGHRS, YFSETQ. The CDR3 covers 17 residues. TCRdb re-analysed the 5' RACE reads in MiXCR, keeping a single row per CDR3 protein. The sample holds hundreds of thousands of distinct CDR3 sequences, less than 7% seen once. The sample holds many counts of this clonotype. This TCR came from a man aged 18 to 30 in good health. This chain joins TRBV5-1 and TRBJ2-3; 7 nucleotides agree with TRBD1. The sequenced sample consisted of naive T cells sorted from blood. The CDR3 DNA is TGCGCCAGCAGCTTCCGGACAGGAACAGCGATGGCAGATACGCAGTATTTT. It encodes CASSFRTGTAMADTQYF.